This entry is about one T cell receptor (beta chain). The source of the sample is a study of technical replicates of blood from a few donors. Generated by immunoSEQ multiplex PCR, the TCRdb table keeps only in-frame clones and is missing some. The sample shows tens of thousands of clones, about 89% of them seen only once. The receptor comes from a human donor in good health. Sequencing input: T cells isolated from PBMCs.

DNA for the CDR3: TGTGCCAGCAGTAAAGCCGGGGGCTACAATGAGCAGTTCTTC. This gives the protein CASSKAGGYNEQFF. The chain is built from TRBV27 and TRBJ2-1; D may be TRBD2 (6 bases). The CDR3 is 14 amino acids. Germline lookup yields CDR1 MNHEY and CDR2 SMNVEV (reference sequence). V shed 5 bases and J shed 3 bases, with 11 bases lying between them.